This T cell receptor (beta chain) was sequenced for a study of regulatory T cells in long-lasting Graves disease. Arm-PCR of CDR3 regions and iRepertoire HTBI primers were used to build TCR beta libraries. A single record per CDR3 protein comes from TCRdb applying MiXCR to the multiplex PCR reads. The sample yields 550,000 to 600,000 distinct CDR3 sequences, roughly 16% seen once. Germline CDR1 is LNHNV and CDR2 is YYDKDF (reference sequence). This CDR3 comprises 13 residues. V was shortened by 6 bases and J by 4 bases, with 12 bases between the two germline ends. The time point is: newly diagnosed GD, antithyroid drugs for less than 3 months. With RNA extracted from PBMCs as input, the TCR library was made. The same sample was also used in a study of T cells in Graves' hyperthyroidism and ophthalmopathy.

The sample was peripheral blood mononuclear cells (PBMCs), taken at new diagnosis, from a patient treated with antithyroid drugs. This chain links TRBV15 with TRBJ1-1, with D perhaps TRBD1 (6 bases). The clonotype originates from a young man with Graves disease. CDR3 protein: CATSPGQSTEAFF. CDR3 bases: TGTGCCACCAGTCCCGGACAGAGCACTGAAGCTTTCTTT.